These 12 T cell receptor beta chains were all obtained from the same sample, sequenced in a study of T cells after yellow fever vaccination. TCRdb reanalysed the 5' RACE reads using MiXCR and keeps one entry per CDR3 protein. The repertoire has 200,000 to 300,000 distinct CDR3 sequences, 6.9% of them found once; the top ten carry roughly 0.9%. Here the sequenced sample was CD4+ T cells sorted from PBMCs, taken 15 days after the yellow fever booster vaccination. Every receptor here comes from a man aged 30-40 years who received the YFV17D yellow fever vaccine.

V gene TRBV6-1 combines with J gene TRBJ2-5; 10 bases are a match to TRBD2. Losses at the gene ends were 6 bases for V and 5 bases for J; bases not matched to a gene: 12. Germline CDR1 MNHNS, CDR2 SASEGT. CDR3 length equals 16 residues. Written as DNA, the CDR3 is TGTGCCAGCAGCGTACTTAGCGGGAGGCTAGGGGAGACCCAGTACTTC. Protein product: CASSVLSGRLGETQYF.

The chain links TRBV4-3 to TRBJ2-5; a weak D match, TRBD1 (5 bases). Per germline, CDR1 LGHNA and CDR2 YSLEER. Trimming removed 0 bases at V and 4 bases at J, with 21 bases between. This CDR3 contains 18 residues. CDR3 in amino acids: CASSQDHQGRGGSETQYF. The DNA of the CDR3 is TGCGCCAGCAGCCAAGATCACCAGGGTAGGGGCGGTTCAGAGACCCAGTACTTC.

The CDR3 DNA reads TGTGCCAGCAGCGTACTCCCAGAAGTAGGCAATGAGCAGTTCTTC. Amino acids: CASSVLPEVGNEQFF. V gene TRBV9 combines with J gene TRBJ2-1; no firm D call. Trimming removed 1 base at V and 6 bases at J, with 14 bases between. Per germline, CDR1 SGDLS and CDR2 YYNGEE. CDR3 size: 15 residues.

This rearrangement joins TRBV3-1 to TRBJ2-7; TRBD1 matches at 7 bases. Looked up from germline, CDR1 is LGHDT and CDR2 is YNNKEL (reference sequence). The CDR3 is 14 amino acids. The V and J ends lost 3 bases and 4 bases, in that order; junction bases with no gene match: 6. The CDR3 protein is CASSQGQYIYEQYF. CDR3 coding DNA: TGTGCCAGCAGCCAGGGACAGTACATTTACGAGCAGTACTTC.

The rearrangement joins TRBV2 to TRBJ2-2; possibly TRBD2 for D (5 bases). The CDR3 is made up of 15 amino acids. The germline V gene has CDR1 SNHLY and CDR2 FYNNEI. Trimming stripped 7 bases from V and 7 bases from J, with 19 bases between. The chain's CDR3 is CASTLVGLEGGELFF. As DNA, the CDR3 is TGTGCCAGCACATTAGTAGGCCTTGAGGGCGGGGAGCTGTTTTTT. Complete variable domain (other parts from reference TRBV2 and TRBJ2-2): EPEVTQTPSHQVTQMGQEVILRCVPISNHLYFYWYRQILGQKVEFLVSFYNNEISEKSEIFDDQFSVERPDGSNFTLKIRSTKLEDSAMYFCASTLVGLEGGELFFGEGSRLTVL.

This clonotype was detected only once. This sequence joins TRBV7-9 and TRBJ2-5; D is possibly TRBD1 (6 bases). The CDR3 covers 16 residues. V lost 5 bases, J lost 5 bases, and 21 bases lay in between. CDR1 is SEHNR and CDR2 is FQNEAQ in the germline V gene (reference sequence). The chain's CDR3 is CASSRSLDRSHETQYF. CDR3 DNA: TGTGCCAGCAGCCGATCCTTGGACAGATCCCACGAGACCCAGTACTTC.

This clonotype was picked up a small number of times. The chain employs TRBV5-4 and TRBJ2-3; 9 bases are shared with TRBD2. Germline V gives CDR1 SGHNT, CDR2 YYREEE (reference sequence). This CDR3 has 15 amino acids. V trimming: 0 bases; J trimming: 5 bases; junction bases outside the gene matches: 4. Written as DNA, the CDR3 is TGTGCCAGCAGCTTGGCTAGCGGGATTCAAGATACGCAGTATTTT. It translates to CASSLASGIQDTQYF.

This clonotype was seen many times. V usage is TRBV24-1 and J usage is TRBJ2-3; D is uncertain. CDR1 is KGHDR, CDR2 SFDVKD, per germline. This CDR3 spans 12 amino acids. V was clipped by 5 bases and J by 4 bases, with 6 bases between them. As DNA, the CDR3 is TGTGCCACCAGTGCCGAGGCAGATACGCAGTATTTT. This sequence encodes CATSAEADTQYF.

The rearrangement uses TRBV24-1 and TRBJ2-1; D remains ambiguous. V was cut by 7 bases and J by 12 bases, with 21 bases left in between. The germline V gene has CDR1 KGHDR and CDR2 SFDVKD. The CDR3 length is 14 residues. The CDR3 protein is CATSLGSWVDGQFF. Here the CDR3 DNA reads TGTGCCACCAGCCTAGGTTCCTGGGTCGACGGGCAGTTCTTC.

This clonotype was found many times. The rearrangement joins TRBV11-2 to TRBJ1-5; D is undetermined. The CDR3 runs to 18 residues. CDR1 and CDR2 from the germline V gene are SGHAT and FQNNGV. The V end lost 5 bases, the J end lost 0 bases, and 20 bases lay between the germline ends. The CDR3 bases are TGTGCCAGCAGCAGAAAGGTCGGCGGATGGGATAGCAATCAGCCCCAGCATTTT. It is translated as CASSRKVGGWDSNQPQHF.

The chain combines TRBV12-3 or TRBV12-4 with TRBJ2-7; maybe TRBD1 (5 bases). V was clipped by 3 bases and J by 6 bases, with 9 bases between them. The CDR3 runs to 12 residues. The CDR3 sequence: CASSFSGAEQYF. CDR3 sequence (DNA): TGTGCCAGCAGTTTTTCTGGGGCCGAGCAGTACTTC.

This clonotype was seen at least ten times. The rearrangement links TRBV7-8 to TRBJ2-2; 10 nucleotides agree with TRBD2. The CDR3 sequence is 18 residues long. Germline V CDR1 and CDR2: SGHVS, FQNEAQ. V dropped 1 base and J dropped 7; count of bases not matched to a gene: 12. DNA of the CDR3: TGTGCCAGCAGCTTAGATTCTGGGACTAGCGTATATGGCGGGGAGCTGTTTTTT. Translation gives CASSLDSGTSVYGGELFF.